This T cell receptor (beta chain) was captured in a study of early T cells in non-severe SARS-CoV-2 infection. Study as a whole: Sequencing used unsorted whole-blood bulk RNA, so chains lack pairing. Findings and caveats of the study: VDJdb-based matching was biased toward anti-spike CD8 responses and missed private and CD4 specificities.

Worth noting for this clonotype: Its antigen is unknown.

The ends were cut back, 1 base at V and 2 bases at J, with 10 bases in the middle. This CDR3 comprises 16 residues. Germline CDR1 and CDR2: KGHDR and SFDVKD. Molecules of cDNA were individually given unique molecular identifiers that were attached to them. TCRdb independently ran MiXCR on the 5' RACE reads; one entry per CDR3 protein. This sample has 55,000 to 65,000 distinct CDR3 sequences; about 10% occur once, and the top ten carry 5.5% to 7%. The rearrangement links TRBV24-1 to TRBJ2-2, with D possibly matching TRBD1 (5 bases). The source material was whole blood. The receptor was isolated from an adult who was a healthcare worker with PCR-confirmed SARS-CoV-2 infection or an uninfected control (not recorded which). In DNA form, the CDR3 reads TGTGCCACCAGTGATTTTAAGGGGCTCAACACCGGGGAGCTGTTTTTT. Amino acid sequence: CATSDFKGLNTGELFF.